A selection of T cell receptor beta chains follows, all from one sample in a study of blood T cell repertoires in COVID-19. Data came from immunoSEQ multiplex PCR; TCRdb stores just in-frame clones and leaves some out. The sample shows about 370,000 clones, roughly nine tenths of them seen only once. The sample taken for sequencing was peripheral blood. These receptors all stem from a woman in her thirties with COVID-19, enrolled during active disease. The CDR3 runs from the conserved cysteine through the conserved F or W. A D gene is named only where the DNA matches it firmly. The size of a clone is reported for some rows only, either as once, few or many, or as a class for expanded clones.

v_gene: TRBV3-1/TRBV3-2
abundance: NA
d_gene: NA
j_gene: TRBJ2-7
CDR3aa: CASSQTTAGTNSPRCRYF
CDR3nt: TGTGCCAGCAGCCAGACAACCGCTGGGACAAACTCCCCACGCTGTCGGTACTTC

v_gene: TRBV19
abundance: NA
d_gene: NA
j_gene: TRBJ1-1
CDR3aa: CASRSQGGTEAFF
CDR3nt: TGTGCCAGTAGGTCGCAGGGAGGCACTGAAGCTTTCTTT

v_gene: TRBV24-1
abundance: NA
d_gene: TRBD1
j_gene: TRBJ1-4
CDR3aa: CATSDLSPGGDEKLFF
CDR3nt: TGTGCCACCAGTGATTTGTCCCCAGGGGGTGATGAAAAACTGTTTTTT

v_gene: TRBV30
abundance: NA
d_gene: NA
j_gene: TRBJ1-4
CDR3aa: CAWSVIGVVTEKLFF
CDR3nt: TGTGCCTGGAGTGTGATAGGGGTGGTTACAGAAAAACTGTTTTTT

v_gene: TRBV19
abundance: NA
d_gene: TRBD1
j_gene: TRBJ1-6
CDR3aa: CASGGQHGSPLHF
CDR3nt: TGTGCCAGTGGGGGACAGCATGGTTCACCCCTCCACTTT

v_gene: TRBV4-3
abundance: few
d_gene: NA
j_gene: TRBJ2-7
CDR3aa: CASSQGTQNYEQYF
CDR3nt: TGCGCCAGCAGCCAAGGAACACAGAACTACGAGCAGTACTTC

v_gene: TRBV5-1
abundance: NA
d_gene: TRBD1
j_gene: TRBJ2-2
CDR3aa: CASSWTDRGTGELFF
CDR3nt: TGCGCCAGCAGCTGGACCGACAGGGGAACCGGGGAGCTGTTTTTT

v_gene: TRBV12-3/TRBV12-4
abundance: NA
d_gene: NA
j_gene: TRBJ2-3
CDR3aa: CASSNTRWTQYF
CDR3nt: TGTGCCAGCAGTAATACTAGATGGACGCAGTATTTT

v_gene: TRBV6-5
abundance: NA
d_gene: TRBD1
j_gene: TRBJ1-2
CDR3aa: CASSPDRAYGYTF
CDR3nt: TGTGCCAGCAGTCCCGACAGGGCCTATGGCTACACCTTC

v_gene: TRBV18
abundance: once
d_gene: NA
j_gene: TRBJ2-7
CDR3aa: CASGEDRLLEEQYF
CDR3nt: TGTGCCAGCGGAGAGGACAGACTCCTAGAGGAGCAGTACTTC

v_gene: TRBV2
abundance: NA
d_gene: TRBD1
j_gene: TRBJ1-2
CDR3aa: CASSGAGTGVRGYTF
CDR3nt: TGTGCCAGCAGTGGGGCCGGGACAGGGGTTCGGGGCTACACCTTC

v_gene: TRBV5-4
abundance: once
d_gene: NA
j_gene: TRBJ1-1
CDR3aa: CASSVKGQLNTEAFF
CDR3nt: TGTGCCAGCAGCGTAAAAGGACAGCTGAACACTGAAGCTTTCTTT

v_gene: TRBV29-1
abundance: NA
d_gene: TRBD2
j_gene: TRBJ2-3
CDR3aa: CSVARLAGARTDTQYF
CDR3nt: TGCAGCGTGGCCCGACTAGCGGGGGCGCGCACAGATACGCAGTATTTT

v_gene: TRBV29-1
abundance: NA
d_gene: NA
j_gene: TRBJ1-1
CDR3aa: CSVESALVLNTEAFF
CDR3nt: TGCAGCGTTGAGTCGGCACTAGTTCTGAACACTGAAGCTTTCTTT

v_gene: TRBV2
abundance: NA
d_gene: NA
j_gene: TRBJ2-7
CDR3aa: CATRGGVFSYEQYF
CDR3nt: TGTGCCACCCGCGGGGGCGTCTTCTCCTACGAGCAGTACTTC

v_gene: TRBV6-2/TRBV6-3
abundance: NA
d_gene: NA
j_gene: TRBJ2-5
CDR3aa: CASSYVPGVAPGTQYF
CDR3nt: TGTGCCAGCAGTTACGTACCGGGAGTAGCCCCAGGGACCCAGTACTTC

v_gene: TRBV2
abundance: once
d_gene: NA
j_gene: TRBJ2-5
CDR3aa: CASIGQYQETQYF
CDR3nt: TGTGCCAGCATTGGCCAGTACCAAGAGACCCAGTACTTC

v_gene: TRBV5-1
abundance: once
d_gene: TRBD1
j_gene: TRBJ2-7
CDR3aa: CASSPGQGVYEQYF
CDR3nt: TGCGCCAGCAGCCCGGGACAGGGGGTCTACGAGCAGTACTTC

v_gene: TRBV19
abundance: NA
d_gene: TRBD2
j_gene: TRBJ2-7
CDR3aa: CASSMFTSGGYEQYF
CDR3nt: TGTGCCAGTAGTATGTTCACTAGCGGGGGATACGAGCAGTACTTC

v_gene: TRBV10-1
abundance: NA
d_gene: NA
j_gene: TRBJ2-1
CDR3aa: CASSDPTRGASYNEQFF
CDR3nt: TGCGCCAGCAGTGACCCCACCCGGGGGGCCTCCTACAATGAGCAGTTCTTC

v_gene: TRBV5-1
abundance: NA
d_gene: NA
j_gene: TRBJ2-5
CDR3aa: CASSTMPSSPPETQYF
CDR3nt: TGCGCCAGCAGCACGATGCCTAGTTCCCCCCCAGAGACCCAGTACTTC

v_gene: TRBV4-1
abundance: NA
d_gene: NA
j_gene: TRBJ2-5
CDR3aa: CASSQEEGAPLETQYF
CDR3nt: TGCGCCAGCAGCCAAGAGGAGGGGGCCCCCCTGGAGACCCAGTACTTC

v_gene: TRBV5-8
abundance: NA
d_gene: NA
j_gene: TRBJ1-5
CDR3aa: CASSLGGMVYQPQHF
CDR3nt: TGTGCCAGCAGCTTGGGGGGCATGGTCTATCAGCCCCAGCATTTT

v_gene: TRBV15
abundance: NA
d_gene: NA
j_gene: TRBJ1-2
CDR3aa: CATSWGRSYGYTF
CDR3nt: TGTGCCACCAGCTGGGGGAGGTCCTATGGCTACACCTTC

v_gene: TRBV5-1
abundance: NA
d_gene: NA
j_gene: TRBJ1-3
CDR3aa: CASSLEQPAYSGNTIYF
CDR3nt: TGCGCCAGCAGCTTGGAACAGCCCGCTTACTCTGGAAACACCATATATTTT